Listed below are T cell receptor beta chains from one sample, sequenced in a study of T cells in Graves' hyperthyroidism and ophthalmopathy. MiXCR was run by TCRdb on the multiplex PCR reads, yielding one entry per CDR3 protein. The sample yields about 330,000 distinct CDR3 sequences, approximately 13% seen once. Specimen: blood. These receptors were taken from a woman between 40 and 55 years old with Graves' ophthalmopathy. The CDR3 runs from the conserved cysteine through the conserved F or W. The D gene is left open where the match is weak. Size is stated for part of the rows, as once, few or many counts, or as a class when the clone is expanded.

cdr3_aa cdr3_nt v_call clone_size d_call j_call
CASTNRGSSTEAFF TGTGCCAGCACCAACAGGGGCAGTTCCACTGAAGCTTTCTTT TRBV6-1 many TRBD1 TRBJ1-1
CASSLLGVSYEQYF TGTGCCAGCAGTTTATTGGGGGTGTCCTACGAGCAGTACTTC TRBV12-3/TRBV12-4 many NA TRBJ2-7
CASSEFYVSGTSTNEKLFF TGTGCCAGCAGTGAATTCTACGTCTCAGGGACATCAACTAATGAAAAACTGTTTTTT TRBV6-1 many NA TRBJ1-4
CASSWATSYNEQFF TGTGCCAGCAGTTGGGCGACTAGCTACAATGAGCAGTTCTTC TRBV27 once NA TRBJ2-1
CASSPRTRDGETQYF TGTGCCAGCAGTCCCCGGACCCGGGACGGAGAGACCCAGTACTTC TRBV12-3/TRBV12-4 many NA TRBJ2-5
CASSTRDYEQYF TGTGCCAGCAGTACAAGGGACTACGAGCAGTACTTC TRBV2 many NA TRBJ2-7
CASSLSSGRNGETQYF TGTGCCAGTAGTCTTTCTAGCGGGAGGAATGGGGAGACCCAGTACTTC TRBV19 NA TRBD2 TRBJ2-5
CASSPPNSGGSRETQYF TGTGCCAGCAGCCCTCCGAATAGCGGGGGGTCTAGAGAGACCCAGTACTTC TRBV7-2 many TRBD2 TRBJ2-5
CASSGTSGSWDEQYF TGTGCCAGCAGCGGGACTAGCGGGAGTTGGGACGAGCAGTACTTC TRBV6-1 NA TRBD2 TRBJ2-7
CASNPRLAGGDTQYF TGTGCCAGCAATCCTAGACTAGCGGGGGGGGATACGCAGTATTTT TRBV28 many TRBD2 TRBJ2-3
CSAETGGADEKLFF TGCAGTGCGGAGACCGGGGGCGCAGATGAAAAACTGTTTTTT TRBV20-1 many NA TRBJ1-4
CASLQGSSGNTIYF TGTGCCAGTTTACAGGGGTCCTCTGGAAACACCATATATTTT TRBV19 few TRBD1 TRBJ1-3